A single T cell receptor beta chain is shown here with its context. It was with a sample-barcoded 5' primer and a J-beta primer mix that a second PCR of about 7 to 12 cycles was run. In TCRdb, the 5' RACE reads were re-called with MiXCR into one record per CDR3 protein. Of 700,000 or so distinct CDR3 sequences detected, around 41% appear once; the ten largest clones hold around 30%. Each donor was a healthy Caucasian individual from Russia, aged roughly 6 to 90. The data were obtained in a study of blood T cells in healthy people across ages. The receptor was isolated from a man aged 80 or over in good health. Sequences were obtained from blood.

This chain's CDR3 is CASSLAAVAVADTQYF. CDR3 DNA sequence: TGTGCCAGCAGTCTAGCTGCCGTAGCGGTAGCAGATACGCAGTATTTT. The chain has TRBV7-2 and TRBJ2-3, with D perhaps TRBD2 (6 bases). Germline loops: CDR1 SGHTA, CDR2 FQGNSA. V was pared by 6 bases and J by 4 bases, with 20 bases between. The CDR3 has 16 residues.